Listed here is a single T cell receptor (beta chain). Its antigen is unidentified. The record originates from a study of CD8 T cell repertoires and HIV-1 epitope variants. Study details: Control wells had CMV/EBV/flu peptides, negative Ebola AY9, or no peptide.

Germline V gives CDR1 LGHNA, CDR2 YSLEER. The length of the CDR3 is 16 residues. Trimming left V 6 bases short and J 2 bases short, with 19 bases between. TCR beta CDR3 was sequenced at survey depth on immunoSEQ. TCRdb's copy holds only in-frame clones and misses some; the assay was immunoSEQ multiplex PCR. The repertoire has roughly 5,400 clones, just over 65% of them found once; the top ten carry 39%. Findings and caveats of the study: The TAALDMSHF plasma variant had no responses, unlike KF9 (roughly five clonotypes) and HW9 (one). Fewer than ten TCR beta clonotypes were antigen-specific, six apparently recognizing autologous or escape variants.

V and J are TRBV4-3 and TRBJ1-2; no clear D. This TCR derives from a male donor with HIV. Sequenced input: cultured CD8+ T cells derived from PBMCs. In DNA, the CDR3 is TGCGCCAGCAGTCTCTCGCCCCCGGACTTAAACTATGGCTACACCTTC. Translating gives CASSLSPPDLNYGYTF.